This T cell receptor beta chain was found in a study of blood T cell repertoires in COVID-19. Sequencing used immunoSEQ multiplex PCR; TCRdb keeps in-frame clones, though not all of them. The repertoire holds more than 35,000 clones, with less than 95% as singletons. The CDR3 spans 19 residues. Germline CDR1 reads SGHRS; CDR2 reads YFSETQ. Trimming removed 0 bases from V and 3 bases from J, with 25 bases in between. This sequence was found in a human donor in a cohort sampled during active COVID-19. This chain links TRBV5-1 with TRBJ2-7, with TRBD2 as a possible D gene (6 bases). Sequencing was carried out using peripheral blood. The CDR3 DNA reads as TGCGCCAGCAGCTTGGCCGTCCGGGGAGGAGTAACCAGACACTACGAGCAGTACTTC. Translated: CASSLAVRGGVTRHYEQYF.